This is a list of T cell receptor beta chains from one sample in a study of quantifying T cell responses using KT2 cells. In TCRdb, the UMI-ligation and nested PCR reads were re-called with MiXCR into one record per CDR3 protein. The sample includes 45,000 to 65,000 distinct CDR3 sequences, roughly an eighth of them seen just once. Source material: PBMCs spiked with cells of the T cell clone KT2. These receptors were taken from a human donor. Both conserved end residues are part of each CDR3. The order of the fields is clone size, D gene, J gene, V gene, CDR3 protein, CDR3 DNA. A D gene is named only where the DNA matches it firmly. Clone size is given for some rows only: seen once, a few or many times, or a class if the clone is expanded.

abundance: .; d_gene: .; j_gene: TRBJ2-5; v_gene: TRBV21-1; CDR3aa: CASRIHRRLGETQYF; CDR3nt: TGTGCCAGCAGGATACATCGCCGGCTCGGTGAGACCCAGTACTTC
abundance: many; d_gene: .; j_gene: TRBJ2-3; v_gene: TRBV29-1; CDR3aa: CSDALPGGGRAGSTDTQYF; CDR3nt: TGCAGCGACGCCCTACCCGGAGGGGGGAGGGCAGGTTCGACAGATACGCAGTATTTT
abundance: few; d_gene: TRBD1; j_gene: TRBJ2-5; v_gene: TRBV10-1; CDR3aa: CASRDDRGTQYF; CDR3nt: TGCGCCAGCAGGGACGACAGGGGGACCCAGTACTTC
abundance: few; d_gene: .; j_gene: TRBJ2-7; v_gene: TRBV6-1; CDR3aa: CASSNPQGGMKLEQYF; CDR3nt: TGTGCCAGCAGCAACCCCCAAGGGGGTATGAAGCTGGAGCAGTACTTC
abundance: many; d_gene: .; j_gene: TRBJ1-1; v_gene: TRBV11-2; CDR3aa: CASSLGGNTEAFF; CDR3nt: TGTGCCAGCAGCTTAGGAGGGAACACTGAAGCTTTCTTT
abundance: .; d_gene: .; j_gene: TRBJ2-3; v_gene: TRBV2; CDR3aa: CASSEGGGRTDTQYF; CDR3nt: TGTGCCAGCAGTGAAGGAGGGGGTAGGACAGATACGCAGTATTTT
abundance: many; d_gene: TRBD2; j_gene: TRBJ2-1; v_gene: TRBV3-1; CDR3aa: CASSYGGAYNEQFF; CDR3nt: TGTGCCAGCAGCTACGGGGGGGCCTACAATGAGCAGTTCTTC
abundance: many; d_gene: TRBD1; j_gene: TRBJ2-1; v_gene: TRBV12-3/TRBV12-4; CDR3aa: CASSFGQGWDNEQFF; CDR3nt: TGTGCCAGCAGTTTTGGACAGGGCTGGGACAATGAGCAGTTCTTC
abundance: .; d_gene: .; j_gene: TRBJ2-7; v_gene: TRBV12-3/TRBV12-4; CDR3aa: CASSLAQGAFEQYF; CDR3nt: TGTGCCAGCAGTTTAGCCCAGGGAGCGTTCGAGCAGTACTTC
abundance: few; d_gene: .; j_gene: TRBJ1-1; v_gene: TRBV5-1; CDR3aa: CASSPRQGTEAFF; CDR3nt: TGCGCCAGCAGTCCTCGGCAGGGGACTGAAGCTTTCTTT
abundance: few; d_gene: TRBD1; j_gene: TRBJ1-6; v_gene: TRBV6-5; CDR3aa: CASSPPGQKLNSPLHF; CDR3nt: TGTGCCAGCAGCCCCCCGGGACAGAAGTTGAATTCACCCCTCCACTTT
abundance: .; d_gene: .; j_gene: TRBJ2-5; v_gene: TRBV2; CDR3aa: CASSGRTRQQETQYF; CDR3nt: TGTGCCAGCAGTGGAAGGACTCGCCAACAAGAGACCCAGTACTTC
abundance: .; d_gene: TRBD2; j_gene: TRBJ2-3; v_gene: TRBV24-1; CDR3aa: CATRPVEWTSGSSTDTQYF; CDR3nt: TGTGCCACCAGACCAGTGGAATGGACTAGCGGGAGTAGCACAGATACGCAGTATTTT
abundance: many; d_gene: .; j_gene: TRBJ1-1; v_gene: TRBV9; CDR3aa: CASSVEPYTEAFF; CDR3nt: TGTGCCAGCAGCGTAGAGCCTTACACTGAAGCTTTCTTT
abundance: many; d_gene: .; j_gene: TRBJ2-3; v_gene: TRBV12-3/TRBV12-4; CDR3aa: CASNGRTTDTQYF; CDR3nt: TGTGCCAGCAATGGACGGACCACAGATACGCAGTATTTT
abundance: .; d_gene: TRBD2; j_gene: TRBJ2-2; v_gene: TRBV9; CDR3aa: CASSAGTSLSGELFF; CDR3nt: TGTGCCAGCAGCGCCGGGACTAGCCTCTCCGGGGAGCTGTTTTTT
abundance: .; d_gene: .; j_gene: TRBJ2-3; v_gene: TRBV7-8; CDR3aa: CASSLNGWRERTDTQYF; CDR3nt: TGTGCCAGCAGCTTAAATGGCTGGAGGGAACGGACAGATACGCAGTATTTT